The 22 T cell receptor beta chains listed next were all sequenced from one sample in a study of shared clonotypes between healthy human individuals. Using immunoSEQ multiplex PCR, the repertoire was profiled, and TCRdb retains in-frame clones only, with some absent. Of 1.6 million or so clones in the sample, roughly 96% were seen once. Sequencing was carried out using naive CD4+ T cells sorted from blood. As for subset: CD45RA+ positively selected. These TCRs come from a young man in good health.

This clone was detected only once. The chain recombines TRBV5-1 with TRBJ2-7; D might be TRBD1 or TRBD2, each matching 5 bases. This CDR3 is 14 amino acids long. Trimming left V 4 bases short and J 4 bases short, with 15 bases between. Germline values: CDR1 SGHRS, CDR2 YFSETQ. CDR3 protein: CASSLGTDFYEQYF. CDR3 DNA sequence: TGCGCCAGCAGCCTAGGGACGGACTTTTACGAGCAGTACTTC.

The V call is TRBV20-1, the J call TRBJ1-2; D ambiguous. The CDR3 is 10 amino acids. Trimming took 0 bases from V and 14 from J, leaving 10 bases between them. The germline V gene encodes CDR1 DFQATT and CDR2 SNEGSKA (reference sequence). The CDR3 sequence: CSARDNACTF. CDR3 in DNA: TGCAGTGCTAGAGATAACGCGTGTACCTTC.

CDR3 bases: TGTGCCAGCTCACCACCGAAGAGGAACCTTCAAGAGACCCAGTACTTC. Translating gives CASSPPKRNLQETQYF. This chain links TRBV18 with TRBJ2-5; D not certain. Germline CDR1 and CDR2: KGHSH and LQKENI. V was shortened by 0 bases and J by 2 bases, with 13 bases between the two germline ends. The CDR3 is made up of 16 amino acids.

This chain joins TRBV5-5 and TRBJ2-5, with 10 bases lining up with TRBD2. V dropped 4 bases and J dropped 5; count of bases not matched to a gene: 8. There are 15 residues in the CDR3. Germline CDR1 and CDR2: SGHKS and YYEKEE (reference sequence). In DNA, the CDR3 is TGTGCCAGCAGCCCCCGGGGAGCGGGAGGGGAGACCCAGTACTTC. Translation gives CASSPRGAGGETQYF.

In its sample, this clone was seen once. The chain has TRBV20-1 and TRBJ1-1; D uncertain. Germline values: CDR1 DFQATT, CDR2 SNEGSKA (reference sequence). Trimming cost V 2 bases and J 5 bases, with 6 bases left between them. The CDR3 runs to 11 residues. This CDR3 reads CSARFGTEAFF. CDR3 sequence (DNA): TGCAGTGCTAGATTTGGAACTGAAGCTTTCTTT.

CDR3 protein: CASRTDIANSNYGYTF. Written as DNA, the CDR3 is TGTGCCAGCAGAACCGACATAGCGAACTCTAACTATGGCTACACCTTC. This chain joins TRBV2 and TRBJ1-2; D is unresolved. The CDR3 totals 16 residues. The germline V and J ends were trimmed by 6 bases and 0 bases, with 17 bases remaining between them. Germline-derived CDR1 and CDR2 are SNHLY and FYNNEI.

V usage is TRBV5-4 and J usage is TRBJ2-7; 11 bases line up with TRBD2. CDR1 and CDR2 (germline): SGHNT, YYREEE (reference sequence). The CDR3 runs 18 residues. Trimming took 6 bases from V and 3 from J; bases not matched to a gene: 17. For the CDR3, the DNA is TGTGCCAGCACCATTATAGGGCTAGCGGGAGGCACCTTCTACGAGCAGTACTTC. Translating gives CASTIIGLAGGTFYEQYF.

Here the CDR3 reads CASIATMGAYNEQFF. The CDR3 nucleotides are TGTGCCAGCATTGCCACGATGGGGGCCTACAATGAGCAGTTCTTC. The chain joins TRBV6-5 to TRBJ2-1; D possibly uses TRBD1 or TRBD2 (5 bases each). CDR3 length: 15 amino acids. Trimming cost V 7 bases and J 2 bases, with 15 bases left between them. Per the germline V gene, CDR1 is MNHEY and CDR2 is SVGAGI.

Concerning this clone itself: A junction end diverges from the germline sequence, so it may reflect a read error. The V gene is TRBV7-7, the J gene TRBJ2-1; no clear D gene. The CDR3 consists of 10 residues. Germline V gives CDR1 SSHAT, CDR2 FNYEAQ (reference sequence). The DNA of the CDR3 is TGTGCTAGCACACACAATGAGCAGTTCTTC. It encodes CASTHNEQFF.

In the case of this clone: Other DNA variants within this sample encode the same CDR3. The V call is TRBV29-1, the J call TRBJ2-7, with 10 bases that match TRBD1. The V segment lost 6 bases and the J segment 2 bases; nucleotides outside the gene matches: 4. Germline CDR1 reads SQVTM; CDR2 reads ANQGSEA. The CDR3 extends over 13 amino acids. The CDR3 bases are TGCAGCGTGGAGGGACAGGGGACCTACGAGCAGTACTTC. Translation: CSVEGQGTYEQYF.

This rearrangement joins TRBV9 to TRBJ2-7, with a possible D match to TRBD2 (5 bases). The CDR3 extends over 16 amino acids. The V gene's germline CDR1 is SGDLS and CDR2 YYNGEE. V lost 3 bases and J lost 5, with 21 bases in between. CDR3 DNA: TGTGCCAGCAGCGCACTCCGGGGTTGGGCTGGGGACGAGCAGTACTTC. Protein product: CASSALRGWAGDEQYF.

The chain joins TRBV7-3 to TRBJ2-2; D is perhaps TRBD1 or TRBD2 (5 bases each). There are 17 residues in the CDR3. V dropped 2 bases and J dropped 4 bases, with 17 bases sitting between them. CDR1 and CDR2 (germline): SGHTA, FQGTGA. The CDR3 spells CASSLSGTRSFTGELFF. For the CDR3, the DNA is TGTGCCAGCAGCTTATCCGGGACCCGGTCGTTCACCGGGGAGCTGTTTTTT.

The chain couples TRBV7-9 to TRBJ2-5, with TRBD2 identical over 9 bases. The CDR3 is 17 residues long. Germline V gene data show CDR1 as SEHNR and CDR2 as FQNEAQ (reference sequence). Trimming removed 4 bases from V and 1 base from J; junction bases left unmatched: 10. CDR3 loop: CASSSERLAAIQETQYF. CDR3 DNA sequence: TGTGCCAGCAGCTCGGAACGACTAGCGGCGATCCAAGAGACCCAGTACTTC.

The V call is TRBV11-2, the J call TRBJ1-2; possibly TRBD1 for D (5 bases). Germline CDR1 and CDR2: SGHAT and FQNNGV. CDR3 length equals 13 residues. The V end lost 5 bases, the J end lost 3 bases, and 10 bases lay between the germline ends. Here the CDR3 DNA reads TGTGCCAGCAGCGCCGACAGACACTATGGCTACACCTTC. Translation gives CASSADRHYGYTF.

The J gene is TRBJ2-1, the V gene TRBV6-4; 7 bases align to TRBD2. Trimming cost V 5 bases and J 2 bases; bases outside gene matches: 3. This CDR3 comprises 14 residues. The V gene's germline CDR1 is MRHNA and CDR2 SNTAGT. The CDR3 here is CASSPGLAYNEQFF. The DNA of the CDR3 is TGTGCCAGCAGTCCCGGACTAGCCTACAATGAGCAGTTCTTC.

The genes are TRBV25-1 and TRBJ2-7; 10 bases are shared with TRBD1. This CDR3 region has 13 residues. V gave up 6 bases and J gave up 3 bases; unmatched junction bases: 2. Germline values: CDR1 MGHDK, CDR2 SYGVNS. As DNA, the CDR3 is TGTGCCAGCAGGGGACAGGGGCGCTACGAGCAGTACTTC. Its protein product is CASRGQGRYEQYF.

V usage is TRBV6-1 and J usage is TRBJ2-7, with 10 bases matching TRBD1. The germline gives CDR1 MNHNS, CDR2 SASEGT. V shed 6 bases, J shed 2 bases, and the junction held 7 bases outside the gene matches. The length of the CDR3 is 15 residues. The CDR3 reads CASSAFGTGAYEQYF. The CDR3 DNA sequence: TGTGCCAGCAGCGCTTTCGGGACAGGGGCCTACGAGCAGTACTTC.

The chain uses TRBV11-2 and TRBJ2-5; 10 positions agree with TRBD2. Trimming cost V 1 base and J 5 bases; bases outside gene matches: 10. Germline loops: CDR1 SGHAT, CDR2 FQNNGV. The CDR3 is 17 amino acids. This CDR3 is CASSLGGSSGRGETQYF. In nucleotides, the CDR3 is TGTGCCAGCAGCTTAGGAGGGTCTAGCGGGAGAGGCGAGACCCAGTACTTC.

This clone was seen just once. V and J are TRBV6-5 and TRBJ1-2; D might be TRBD1 (6 bases). Germline lookup yields CDR1 MNHEY and CDR2 SVGAGI. This CDR3 contains 15 residues. Trimming cost V 5 bases and J 1 base, with 14 bases left between them. CDR3 DNA sequence: TGTGCCAGCAGTCGGGAGACAGGAGTTAACTATGGCTACACCTTC. Encoded protein: CASSRETGVNYGYTF.

This clone appeared a single time. The V and J genes are TRBV28 and TRBJ2-1, with TRBD2 matching over 11 bases. V shed 7 bases and J 0 bases; nucleotides not matched to a gene: 11. The CDR3 runs to 18 residues. From germline, CDR1 is MDHEN and CDR2 SYDVKM. CDR3 protein: CASIPFGLAGDSYNEQFF. The DNA of the CDR3 is TGTGCCAGCATTCCTTTTGGACTAGCGGGCGACTCCTACAATGAGCAGTTCTTC.

V gene TRBV6-6 combines with J gene TRBJ2-7; D tentatively fits TRBD1 or TRBD2 (5 bases each). Between the trimmed V and J ends, which lost 7 bases and 3 bases, there was a span of 13 bases. The CDR3 has 13 residues. Germline assignment: CDR1 MNHNY and CDR2 SVGAGI (reference sequence). DNA for the CDR3: TGTGCCAGCATGGGGGAGCCCCACTACGAGCAGTACTTC. This sequence encodes CASMGEPHYEQYF.

This rearrangement joins TRBV4-2 to TRBJ1-2; D is undetermined. Germline V CDR1 and CDR2: LGHNA, YNFKEQ. This CDR3 spans 14 amino acids. V was clipped by 5 bases and J by 1 base, with 11 bases between them. The CDR3 sequence: CASSLGRSNYGYTF. The CDR3 region has the DNA TGTGCCAGCAGCTTGGGCAGGAGTAACTATGGCTACACCTTC.